These T cell receptor beta chains were read from a single sample in a study of blood T cell repertoires in COVID-19. The repertoire was sequenced with immunoSEQ multiplex PCR; TCRdb's copy has only in-frame clones and lacks some. The sample records a few hundred thousand clones, approximately 90% being singletons. The source material was peripheral blood. The receptor set was obtained from a woman between 45 and 65 years old with COVID-19, enrolled during active disease. The CDR3 runs from the conserved cysteine through the conserved F or W. A D gene is named only where the DNA matches it firmly. Size tells how often a clone was seen (once, few, many) or the class of an expanded clone, and some rows leave it out.

clone size	V gene	D gene	J gene	CDR3 protein	CDR3 DNA
once	TRBV20-1	-	TRBJ1-2	CSADGRGGYTF	TGCAGTGCTGACGGGAGGGGTGGCTACACCTTC
-	TRBV11-2	-	TRBJ2-7	CASSPLTGSPAKYF	TGTGCCAGCAGCCCTTTGACAGGTTCACCAGCTAAGTACTTC
-	TRBV24-1	TRBD2	TRBJ2-3	CATSDPNSGGGADTQYF	TGTGCCACCAGTGACCCGAATAGCGGGGGCGGGGCAGATACGCAGTATTTT
-	TRBV6-1	TRBD2	TRBJ2-7	CASSEDLAGSYEQYF	TGTGCCAGCAGTGAAGATTTAGCGGGCTCCTACGAGCAGTACTTC
-	TRBV27	TRBD1	TRBJ2-5	CASSSTRTGGEETQYF	TGTGCCAGCAGCTCCACTCGGACAGGGGGGGAAGAGACCCAGTACTTC
few	TRBV6-6	-	TRBJ1-1	CASSFPFGGRTEAFF	TGTGCCAGCAGTTTCCCCTTCGGAGGGCGAACTGAAGCTTTCTTT
-	TRBV4-1	-	TRBJ2-3	CASSQGQVTDTQYF	TGCGCCAGCAGCCAAGGACAGGTCACAGATACGCAGTATTTT
-	TRBV7-9	TRBD2	TRBJ2-7	CASSLAQGPGGGEQYF	TGTGCCAGCAGCTTAGCGCAGGGACCCGGGGGGGGCGAGCAGTACTTC
-	TRBV18	-	TRBJ1-1	CASSPSGGTEAFF	TGTGCCAGCTCACCGAGCGGCGGGACTGAAGCTTTCTTT
-	TRBV6-5	TRBD2	TRBJ2-7	CASRAGRGHEQYF	TGTGCCAGCCGCGCCGGGAGGGGCCACGAGCAGTACTTC
-	TRBV11-3	-	TRBJ2-3	CASSRGSDTQYF	TGTGCCAGCAGCCGAGGGTCAGATACGCAGTATTTT
-	TRBV9	TRBD2	TRBJ2-1	CASSVDPGLAEEQFF	TGTGCCAGCAGCGTAGACCCCGGGCTAGCGGAAGAGCAGTTCTTC
-	TRBV6-1	-	TRBJ2-7	CASSESGGGYEQYF	TGTGCCAGCAGTGAATCCGGGGGTGGGTACGAGCAGTACTTC
-	TRBV6-5	-	TRBJ2-7	CASSRGTPYEQYF	TGTGCCAGCAGTCGGGGGACCCCCTACGAGCAGTACTTC
-	TRBV7-6	TRBD1	TRBJ1-1	CASSLVARGDTEAFF	TGTGCCAGCAGCTTAGTTGCCAGGGGGGATACTGAAGCTTTCTTT
-	TRBV11-2	TRBD1	TRBJ2-2	CASRFPGQGYTGELFF	TGTGCCAGCAGGTTTCCGGGACAGGGGTACACCGGGGAGCTGTTTTTT
-	TRBV29-1	TRBD1	TRBJ2-3	CSGRLTGADTQYF	TGCAGCGGACGCCTGACAGGGGCAGATACGCAGTATTTT
-	TRBV5-4	-	TRBJ2-5	CASSLPGQLVQETQYF	TGTGCCAGCAGCCTACCCGGCCAGCTAGTCCAAGAGACCCAGTACTTC
-	TRBV9	TRBD1	TRBJ1-1	CASSVETSGGAGNTEAFF	TGTGCCAGCAGCGTAGAGACATCAGGGGGCGCCGGGAACACTGAAGCTTTCTTT
-	TRBV7-2	-	TRBJ1-5	CASSLMATDQPQHF	TGTGCCAGCAGCTTAATGGCCACCGATCAGCCCCAGCATTTT
-	TRBV30	-	TRBJ2-3	CAWSEWGGRRTDTQYF	TGTGCCTGGAGTGAGTGGGGGGGCCGGAGGACAGATACGCAGTATTTT
-	TRBV4-1	-	TRBJ1-4	CASSQESTSGEDEKLFF	TGCGCCAGCAGCCAAGAATCCACCTCCGGGGAGGATGAAAAACTGTTTTTT
-	TRBV18	TRBD1	TRBJ2-2	CASSPRQGLNTGELFF	TGTGCCAGCTCACCAAGACAGGGGCTAAACACCGGGGAGCTGTTTTTT
-	TRBV6-4	-	TRBJ2-5	CASRLQGTQYF	TGTGCCAGCAGACTCCAGGGGACCCAGTACTTC
few	TRBV10-2	-	TRBJ1-1	CASSDRVLNTEAFF	TGCGCCAGCAGTGATCGGGTATTGAACACTGAAGCTTTCTTT
-	TRBV4-1	TRBD2	TRBJ2-7	CASSQGTSGANFVYEQYF	TGCGCCAGCAGCCAAGGGACTAGCGGGGCGAACTTCGTCTACGAGCAGTACTTC
-	TRBV29-1	-	TRBJ2-7	CSAGDGGGNEQYF	TGCAGCGCTGGGGATGGAGGGGGCAACGAGCAGTACTTC